The rows below give T cell receptor beta chains drawn from one sample of a study of blood T cell repertoires in COVID-19. Clones were sequenced by immunoSEQ multiplex PCR, and TCRdb holds only the in-frame ones, with some missing. This sample has about 300,000 clones, with over 75% found just once. Sequenced input: PBMCs or T cells enriched from blood (not recorded which). These receptors came from a man between 25 and 39 years old who had recovered from COVID-19. The CDR3 runs from the conserved cysteine through the conserved F or W. The order of the fields is D gene, J gene, V gene, CDR3 DNA, CDR3 protein. A D gene is named only where the DNA matches it firmly.

D gene: .; J gene: TRBJ1-5; V gene: TRBV5-4; CDR3 DNA: TGTGCCAGCAGCCTGGACACCAATCAGCCCCAGCATTTT; CDR3 protein: CASSLDTNQPQHF
D gene: TRBD2; J gene: TRBJ2-1; V gene: TRBV5-1; CDR3 DNA: TGCGCCAGCAGCTTGGCCTGGACTAGCGGGAGTGGTGAGCAGTTCTTC; CDR3 protein: CASSLAWTSGSGEQFF
D gene: .; J gene: TRBJ1-1; V gene: TRBV7-2; CDR3 DNA: TGTGCCAGCAGCTTATCGCCCAGGGCGAACACTGAAGCTTTCTTT; CDR3 protein: CASSLSPRANTEAFF
D gene: .; J gene: TRBJ1-6; V gene: TRBV21-1; CDR3 DNA: TGTGCCAGAGGACAGGGGGCATGTCCCCTCCACTTT; CDR3 protein: CARGQGACPLHF
D gene: .; J gene: TRBJ1-2; V gene: TRBV10-2; CDR3 DNA: TGCGCCAGCAGTGAGTCAAACAGTGCCCGGGGCTATGGCTACACCTTC; CDR3 protein: CASSESNSARGYGYTF
D gene: .; J gene: TRBJ2-7; V gene: TRBV11-3; CDR3 DNA: TGTGCCAGCAGCCTCTCCCTCTACGAGCAGTACTTC; CDR3 protein: CASSLSLYEQYF
D gene: TRBD1; J gene: TRBJ1-5; V gene: TRBV27; CDR3 DNA: TGTGCCAGCAGTCTAACCGGGACAGGCCGCAATCAGCCCCAGCATTTT; CDR3 protein: CASSLTGTGRNQPQHF
D gene: .; J gene: TRBJ1-5; V gene: TRBV30; CDR3 DNA: TGTGCCTGGGCAGCGGGAAACAATCAGCCCCAGCATTTT; CDR3 protein: CAWAAGNNQPQHF
D gene: .; J gene: TRBJ2-7; V gene: TRBV13; CDR3 DNA: TGTGCCAGCAGCGTTGGGCAGGGTGAGCATACGGAGTACTTC; CDR3 protein: CASSVGQGEHTEYF
D gene: .; J gene: TRBJ1-4; V gene: TRBV11-2; CDR3 DNA: TGTGCCAGCAGCTTAGGAGATGGAGGAGGTTTGGTAAAACTGTTTTTT; CDR3 protein: CASSLGDGGGLVKLFF
D gene: TRBD1; J gene: TRBJ1-2; V gene: TRBV7-7; CDR3 DNA: TGTGCTAGCACCTGGGGGACAGGGTCTATCTCAAACTATGGCTACACCTTC; CDR3 protein: CASTWGTGSISNYGYTF
D gene: .; J gene: TRBJ2-1; V gene: TRBV5-1; CDR3 DNA: TGCGCCAGCAGCTTGGGGGAGGTCGGAAGTGAGCAGTTCTTC; CDR3 protein: CASSLGEVGSEQFF
D gene: .; J gene: TRBJ1-4; V gene: TRBV6-1; CDR3 DNA: TGTGCCAGCAGTGGGAACAGGGCGGCAACTAATGAAAAACTGTTTTTT; CDR3 protein: CASSGNRAATNEKLFF
D gene: .; J gene: TRBJ2-1; V gene: TRBV3-1/TRBV3-2; CDR3 DNA: TGTGCCAGCAGCCGGGCCGCGGGAAATGAGCAGTTCTTC; CDR3 protein: CASSRAAGNEQFF
D gene: TRBD1; J gene: TRBJ1-1; V gene: TRBV5-1; CDR3 DNA: TGCGCCAGCAGCTTGGGGGGACAGGCTTTTGCTGAAGCTTTCTTT; CDR3 protein: CASSLGGQAFAEAFF
D gene: .; J gene: TRBJ2-3; V gene: TRBV5-1; CDR3 DNA: TGCGCCAGCAGCTCGACTGAACACACAGATACGCAGTATTTT; CDR3 protein: CASSSTEHTDTQYF